This T cell receptor (beta chain) stems from a study of cytomegalovirus exposure and HLA in healthy donors. Trimming cost V 4 bases and J 5 bases, with 7 bases left between them. CDR1 is SGHRS, CDR2 YFSETQ, per germline. The CDR3 has 12 amino acids. The PCR employed 60 Vbeta primers together with 13 Jbeta primers. The repertoire was sequenced with immunoSEQ multiplex PCR; TCRdb's copy has only in-frame clones and lacks some. This sample lists around 60,000 clones; its ten largest clones have approximately 4%. This TCR came from a woman aged 18-30 years in good health and CMV-seronegative. Sequenced sample: PBMCs. The J gene is TRBJ2-4, the V gene TRBV5-1, with unresolved D. The CDR3 DNA reads as TGCGCCAGCAGCCTAGGAGAAAACATTCAGTACTTC. Its translation: CASSLGENIQYF.